The rows below give T cell receptor beta chains drawn from one sample of a study of CD8+ T cells in alopecia areata. The method was immunoSEQ multiplex PCR; TCRdb's version includes in-frame clones alone and lacks a portion of them. The sample lists some 130,000 clones; nearly 55% were seen once. The material sequenced was CD8+ T cells sorted from blood, taken at week 4, from a patient treated with tofacitinib. These receptors all stem from a human donor with alopecia areata. Both conserved end residues are trimmed from each CDR3. Fields, in order: V gene, clone size, CDR3 protein. Expanded clones get a size class; other rows say once, few or many, or leave the size out.

v_call: TRBV30
clone_size: .
cdr3_aa: AFWEGHNEQF

v_call: TRBV4-1
clone_size: .
cdr3_aa: ASSRGNSNGYT

v_call: TRBV2
clone_size: .
cdr3_aa: ASASGGRSQNIQY

v_call: TRBV5-6
clone_size: once
cdr3_aa: ASSLYRHYEQY

v_call: TRBV5-4
clone_size: .
cdr3_aa: ASSPSRGTGGWYTQY

v_call: TRBV4-3
clone_size: .
cdr3_aa: ASSVRLAQNTDTQY

v_call: TRBV9
clone_size: .
cdr3_aa: ASSVDSYNEQF

v_call: TRBV7-9
clone_size: .
cdr3_aa: ASSSVGRDYEQY

v_call: TRBV30
clone_size: few
cdr3_aa: AWSRTAGNEKLF

v_call: TRBV6-5
clone_size: .
cdr3_aa: ASSAQGNEQF

v_call: TRBV4-3
clone_size: .
cdr3_aa: ASSQVFRATIEAF

v_call: TRBV6-5
clone_size: .
cdr3_aa: ASSYSTGANYGYT

v_call: TRBV9
clone_size: .
cdr3_aa: ASSVGTSGQETQY

v_call: TRBV7-9
clone_size: .
cdr3_aa: ASSSNRDRAYEQY

v_call: TRBV30
clone_size: .
cdr3_aa: AWSVMASSTDTQY

v_call: TRBV7-2
clone_size: .
cdr3_aa: ASSLLARAEQY

v_call: TRBV4-1
clone_size: .
cdr3_aa: ASSPGARGTEAF

v_call: TRBV29-1
clone_size: .
cdr3_aa: SVVTGERNYGYT

v_call: TRBV30
clone_size: .
cdr3_aa: AWSPGSSGGGDTQY

v_call: TRBV2
clone_size: once
cdr3_aa: ASSSNTEAF

v_call: TRBV4-1
clone_size: .
cdr3_aa: ASSQDSIAGLYNEQF

v_call: TRBV11-2
clone_size: once
cdr3_aa: ASSPSPGHLVVNWQY

v_call: TRBV9
clone_size: .
cdr3_aa: ASSVRTSGENEQF

v_call: TRBV5-4
clone_size: few
cdr3_aa: ASSLTGGPYEQY

v_call: TRBV13
clone_size: .
cdr3_aa: ASSLGGGELF

v_call: TRBV27
clone_size: .
cdr3_aa: ASSLRDGRAF

v_call: TRBV6-6
clone_size: .
cdr3_aa: ASSQGRLAEMGEQF

v_call: TRBV6-4
clone_size: .
cdr3_aa: ASSPGLGDQETQY

v_call: TRBV9
clone_size: .
cdr3_aa: ASSVDRVDTQY

v_call: TRBV27
clone_size: .
cdr3_aa: ASSYRQGSEDTEAF

v_call: TRBV9
clone_size: .
cdr3_aa: ASSVEGTGGETQY

v_call: TRBV5-1
clone_size: once
cdr3_aa: ASSLGTSGGAETQY

v_call: TRBV5-1
clone_size: .
cdr3_aa: ASGYGTGRVKQY

v_call: TRBV29-1
clone_size: .
cdr3_aa: SVERRVEWGYT

v_call: TRBV29-1
clone_size: .
cdr3_aa: SVGGTSGGVGDTQY

v_call: TRBV5-6
clone_size: .
cdr3_aa: ASSLGYEQY

v_call: TRBV6-6
clone_size: few
cdr3_aa: ASSYYRDRDGYT